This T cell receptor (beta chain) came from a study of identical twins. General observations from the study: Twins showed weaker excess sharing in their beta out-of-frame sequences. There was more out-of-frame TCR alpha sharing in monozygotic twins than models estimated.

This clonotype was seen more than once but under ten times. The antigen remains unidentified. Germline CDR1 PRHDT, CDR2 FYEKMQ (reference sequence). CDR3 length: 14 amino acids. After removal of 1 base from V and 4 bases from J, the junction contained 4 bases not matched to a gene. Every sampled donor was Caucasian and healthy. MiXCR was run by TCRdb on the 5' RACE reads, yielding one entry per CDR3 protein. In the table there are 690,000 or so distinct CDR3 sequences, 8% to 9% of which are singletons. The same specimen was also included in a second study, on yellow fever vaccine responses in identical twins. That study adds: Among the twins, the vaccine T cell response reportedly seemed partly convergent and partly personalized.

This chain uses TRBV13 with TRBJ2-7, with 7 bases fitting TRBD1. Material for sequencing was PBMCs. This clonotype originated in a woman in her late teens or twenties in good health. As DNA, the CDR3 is TGTGCCAGCAGCTTAGCCCAGGGACAGTACGAGCAGTACTTC. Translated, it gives CASSLAQGQYEQYF.